The present T cell receptor (beta chain) was sequenced within a study of beta chain features in type 1 diabetes. Study-wide context: Examination covered roughly 100,000,000 sorted cells spanning all samples.

CDR3 length: 14 residues. V shed 6 bases and J shed 8 bases, with 17 bases lying between them. The germline CDR1 and CDR2 sequences are MNHEY and SMNVEV (reference sequence). This clone showed up just a few times. The antigen remains undetermined. Expressed TCRB transcripts were sequenced because the isolated RNA had all been reverse transcribed beforehand. Sequencing of naive, central memory and regulatory T cell samples gave an average of around 4 million reads. Assay: immunoSEQ multiplex PCR; the TCRdb copy retains only in-frame clones and omits some. Of hundreds of thousands of clones in the sample, over 11% are singletons; the top ten hold 0.035% to 0.04%. General study results and limits: TCRB CDR3 length was moderately but significantly reduced in all four CD4+ subsets of Type 1 diabetes patients. Over-representation of high TCR-expressing cells was a possible consequence of cDNA sequencing.

The source is a man aged 18 to 29 with type 1 diabetes. Specimen: naive CD4+ T cells from blood. The chain links TRBV27 to TRBJ2-1, with D possibly matching TRBD2 (5 bases). The CDR3, as DNA: TGTGCCAGCAGACCCGGGATCCAGAGCGATGAGCAGTTCTTC. Translation: CASRPGIQSDEQFF.